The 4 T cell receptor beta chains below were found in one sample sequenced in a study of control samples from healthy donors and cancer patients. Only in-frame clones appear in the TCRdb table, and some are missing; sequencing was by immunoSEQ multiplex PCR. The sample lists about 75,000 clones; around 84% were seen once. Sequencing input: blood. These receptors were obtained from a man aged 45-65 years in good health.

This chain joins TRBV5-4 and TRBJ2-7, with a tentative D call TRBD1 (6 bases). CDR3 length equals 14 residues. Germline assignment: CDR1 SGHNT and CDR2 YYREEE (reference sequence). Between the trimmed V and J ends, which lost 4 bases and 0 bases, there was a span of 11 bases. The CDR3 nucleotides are TGTGCCAGCAGCCTAACAGGGACCTCCTACGAGCAGTACTTC. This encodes CASSLTGTSYEQYF. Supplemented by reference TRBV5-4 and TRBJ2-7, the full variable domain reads ETGVTQSPTHLIKTRGQQVTLRCSSQSGHNTVSWYQQALGQGPQFIFQYYREEENGRGNFPPRFSGLQFPNYSSELNVNALELDDSALYLCASSLTGTSYEQYFGPGTRLTVT.

CDR3 region: CASSRQGSNQPQHF. In DNA form, the CDR3 reads TGTGCCAGTAGTAGACAGGGTAGCAATCAGCCCCAGCATTTT. The chain links TRBV19 to TRBJ1-5, with 7 bases matching TRBD1. This CDR3 comprises 14 residues. CDR1 and CDR2 (germline): LNHDA, SQIVND (reference sequence). V gave up 4 bases and J gave up 0 bases; unmatched junction bases: 0.

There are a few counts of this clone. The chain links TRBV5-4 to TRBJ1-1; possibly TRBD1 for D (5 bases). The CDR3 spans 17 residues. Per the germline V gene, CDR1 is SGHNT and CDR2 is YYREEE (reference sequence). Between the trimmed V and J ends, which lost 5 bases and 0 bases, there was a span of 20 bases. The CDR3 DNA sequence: TGTGCCAGCAGTTATTGGTATCCAGGGACTATGAACACTGAAGCTTTCTTT. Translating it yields CASSYWYPGTMNTEAFF.

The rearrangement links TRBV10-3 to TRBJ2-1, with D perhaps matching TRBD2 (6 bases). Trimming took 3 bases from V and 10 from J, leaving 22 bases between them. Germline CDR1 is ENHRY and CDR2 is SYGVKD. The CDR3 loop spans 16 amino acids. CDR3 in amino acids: CAISDPGGPEWEEQFF. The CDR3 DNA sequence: TGTGCCATCAGTGATCCCGGGGGACCGGAATGGGAGGAGCAGTTCTTC.